This section outlines one TCR beta chain sequence together with its context. Its antigen remains unidentified. Base qualities are not recorded, but no much larger clone differs from it by a single base. Sequencing instrument: Illumina NovaSeq 6000. cDNA libraries for TCRalpha and TCRbeta were prepared by 5'RACE using constant-segment primers, with sample barcodes and unique molecular identifiers added. RNA was extracted from every sample with Trizol reagent. Library amplification was performed in two PCR steps, and a second sample barcode and Illumina TruSeq adapters were introduced in the second step. The libraries were sequenced on an Illumina NovaSeq using 2 x 150 bp paired-end reads. For the original study's pipeline: Reads were demultiplexed and collapsed into UMI-guided consensus sequences with migec v1.2.7. With mixcr v2.1.11, UMI consensuses were aligned to TRA and TRB V and J templates and assembled into clonotypes. A clonotype was counted as expanded or contracted only if both edgeR and NoisET called the change significant, with noise models trained on biological replicates. edgeR calls used a false discovery rate-adjusted p below 0.01 and a log2 fold-change threshold of 1. As an exploratory analysis of dynamics, PCA with hierarchical clustering was applied to max-normalized trajectories of the 1000 most abundant clonotypes. Separately sequenced CD4+ and CD8+ repertoires were used to assign the CD4 or CD8 phenotype of responding clones. TCRdb passed the public sequencing reads through fastp at Q25 and MiXCR, retaining productive beta sequences. Duplicate CDR3 protein sequences are folded into a single record with the most common DNA and genes. The V and J calls, along with clone size, are taken from TCRdb and not from the paper's own processing. This sample lists more than 450,000 distinct CDR3 sequences; more than 15% were detected once. In total, the top ten clones hold 12% of the sample.

The cysteine opens and the phenylalanine closes a CDR3 of 18 amino acids. Here the CDR3 DNA is all that survives: 54 bases in frame from base 1. V is shortened by 3 bases, J by 0 bases, and the region joining them spans 15 bases. From the germline V gene, CDR1 is KGHSH and CDR2 is LQKENI. The data are from a study of T-cell memory formation after mild COVID-19 (dated by TCRdb to 2020 to 2022). About the investigation overall: Most TCR sequence clusters were specific to one of the two donors. In a couple of donors, T-cell clones that expanded and contracted after mild COVID-19 were tracked by sequencing TCRalpha and TCRbeta repertoires over time. Two young, previously healthy adult volunteers, one female and one male, were included in the cohort.

Study-wide findings and limitations: Contracting CD4+ clones appeared mostly in the CM and EM memory subsets, whereas CD8+ clones were enriched in EMRA. The study included only a couple of mild cases, and larger cohorts that include severe cases with pre-infection samples were judged to be necessary. The second-wave clones that peaked on day 37 were not confirmed to be SARS-CoV-2 specific. Some responding clones were found in pre-infection memory, which suggests that pre-existing cross-reactive memory T cells took part in the SARS-CoV-2 response. Clones contracting from day 15 to 85 had balanced CD4/CD8 phenotypes, while a second wave expanding from day 15 to 37 was biased towards CD4+.

Ficoll-Paque density gradient centrifugation was used to isolate PBMCs. Sequences were obtained from PBMCs or a T cell subset sorted from them (not recorded which). The TCR originated in an adult woman who had mild COVID-19 (a few samples of this study predate the infection). The sample titles of this study are shuffled in the database, so cell type and time point are left out; the donor was told from shared clones. Recombination joined TRBV18 with TRBJ1-6; there is no confident call for the D gene. The sequenced DNA: TGTGCCAGCTCACCGATAAAGACGGGAGGCTCCTATAATTCACCCCTCCACTTT. This encodes CASSPIKTGGSYNSPLHF.